This T cell receptor beta chain was obtained from a study of PD-L1 blockade in urothelial cancer. Study as a whole: At 3 weeks (second dose) and 6 weeks after starting treatment, blood was analyzed. A median approximately 150,000 T cells were found in blood samples.

The method was immunoSEQ multiplex PCR; TCRdb's version includes in-frame clones alone and lacks a portion of them. Of roughly 120,000 clones in the sample, 91% were seen once. Time point indicated: peripheral blood 6 weeks after treatment start. Patients presented with locally advanced or metastatic urothelial carcinoma. The source material was PBMCs, sampled around atezolizumab (anti-PD-L1) treatment. The sequence came from a man aged 55 to 69 with urothelial cancer.

CDR3 sequence: CASSYRTSGYEQYF. The CDR3 coding sequence is TGTGCCAGCAGTTACCGGACTAGCGGCTACGAGCAGTACTTC. The chain joins TRBV6-8 to TRBJ2-7; 10 bases map to TRBD2. Germline CDR1 MNHGY, CDR2 SAAAGT. This CDR3 region has 14 residues. V gave up 2 bases and J gave up 3 bases; unmatched junction bases: 1.